The T cell receptor beta chain under discussion was sequenced for a study of OX40 agonist ivuxolimab in advanced cancers. Trimming took 3 bases from V and 2 from J, leaving 8 bases between them. The CDR3 has 14 residues. Germline CDR1 reads SGHAT; CDR2 reads FQNNGV. Repertoires were generated with immunoSEQ multiplex PCR, while TCRdb's copy carries only in-frame clones and drops some. Among approximately 37,000 clones listed, around 83% were seen once. The sequencing here drew on CD4+ or CD8+ T cells sorted from blood, taken in a trial of the OX40 agonist ivuxolimab. The chain links TRBV11-2 to TRBJ2-1; D could derive from TRBD1 or TRBD2 (5 bases each). The receptor's source is an adult with an advanced solid tumor such as melanoma, head and neck, liver or kidney cancer. Here the CDR3 reads CASSLWGPYNEQFF. CDR3 sequence (DNA): TGTGCCAGCAGCTTGTGGGGACCCTACAATGAGCAGTTCTTC.